A selection of T cell receptor beta chains follows, all from one sample in a study of blood T cell repertoires in COVID-19. Only in-frame clones appear in the TCRdb table, and some are missing; sequencing was by immunoSEQ multiplex PCR. This sample has 85,000 to 110,000 clones, with roughly 87% found just once. The sequenced sample consisted of peripheral blood. These receptors were taken from a human donor in a cohort sampled during active COVID-19. Both conserved end residues are part of each CDR3. A D gene is named only where the DNA matches it firmly. Size tells how often a clone was seen (once, few, many) or the class of an expanded clone, and some rows leave it out.

>TRBV15|TRBD1|.|TRBJ2-7
CATSRDIGTGASYEQYF
TGTGCCACCAGCAGAGATATCGGGACAGGGGCCTCCTACGAGCAGTACTTC
>TRBV5-1|TRBD1|.|TRBJ1-1
CASSRSGQSREGTEAFF
TGCGCCAGCAGCCGCTCGGGACAGTCTAGAGAGGGTACTGAAGCTTTCTTT
>TRBV15|.|.|TRBJ1-1
CATSDRRQQAEAFF
TGTGCCACCAGCGATCGCAGACAGCAGGCTGAAGCTTTCTTT
>TRBV5-4|TRBD1|many|TRBJ1-4
CASSLGGQGNEKLFF
TGTGCCAGCAGCTTGGGTGGACAGGGAAATGAAAAACTGTTTTTT
>TRBV5-1|.|.|TRBJ1-1
CASSFTGLNTEAFF
TGCGCCAGCAGCTTCACAGGGCTGAACACTGAAGCTTTCTTT
>TRBV5-1|.|.|TRBJ2-7
CASSPTARDYEQYF
TGCGCCAGCAGCCCGACGGCCCGGGACTACGAGCAGTACTTC
>TRBV27|.|.|TRBJ2-7
CASSLRDGTYEQYF
TGTGCCAGCAGTCTGCGGGACGGAACCTACGAGCAGTACTTC
>TRBV25-1|.|.|TRBJ1-6
CASSEYRGTHNSPLHF
TGTGCCAGCAGTGAATATAGGGGCACCCATAATTCACCCCTCCACTTT
>TRBV2|TRBD1|.|TRBJ1-6
CASSEGGTGGSPLHF
TGTGCCAGCAGTGAAGGTGGGACAGGGGGTTCACCCCTCCACTTT
>TRBV28|.|.|TRBJ2-2
CASRGTAGGGGTGELFF
TGTGCCAGCAGAGGCACGGCAGGGGGCGGGGGCACCGGGGAGCTGTTTTTT
>TRBV9|TRBD1|.|TRBJ1-2
CASSVTGGDYGYTF
TGTGCCAGCAGCGTCACAGGGGGAGACTATGGCTACACCTTC
>TRBV27|.|many|TRBJ1-1
CASSLTGETEAFF
TGTGCCAGCAGTTTAACGGGGGAGACTGAAGCTTTCTTT
>TRBV29-1|.|.|TRBJ2-2
CSVSAGTNTGELFF
TGCAGCGTTAGTGCGGGGACGAACACCGGGGAGCTGTTTTTT
>TRBV30|.|.|TRBJ2-7
CAWSVGAGYEQYF
TGTGCCTGGAGTGTAGGTGCAGGCTACGAGCAGTACTTC
>TRBV3-1/TRBV3-2|TRBD2|.|TRBJ2-3
CASSQLWTSGGADTQYF
TGTGCCAGCAGCCAGTTATGGACTAGCGGGGGGGCAGATACGCAGTATTTT
>TRBV4-1|.|.|TRBJ2-2
CASSQVAFANTGELFF
TGCGCCAGCAGCCAAGTGGCTTTCGCGAACACCGGGGAGCTGTTTTTT
>TRBV6-5|.|.|TRBJ2-3
CASRQAGTDTQYF
TGTGCCAGCAGACAGGCCGGCACAGATACGCAGTATTTT
>TRBV5-1|TRBD1|.|TRBJ2-5
CASSFSTGGYETQYF
TGCGCCAGCAGCTTCTCCACAGGGGGCTACGAGACCCAGTACTTC
>TRBV6-1|.|few|TRBJ2-3
CASSEGREYSTDTQYF
TGTGCCAGCAGTGAAGGCCGGGAGTATAGCACAGATACGCAGTATTTT
>TRBV7-2|.|.|TRBJ2-3
CASKEEARTDTQYF
TGTGCCAGCAAAGAGGAAGCCCGCACAGATACGCAGTATTTT
>TRBV6-6|.|.|TRBJ2-1
CASRVDLGNEQFF
TGTGCCAGCAGAGTAGACTTGGGCAATGAGCAGTTCTTC
>TRBV28|.|.|TRBJ2-5
CASSKRFKQETQYF
TGTGCCAGCAGTAAGCGGTTCAAACAAGAGACCCAGTACTTC
>TRBV30|TRBD2|.|TRBJ2-2
CASGLANTGELFF
TGTGCCTCCGGACTAGCGAACACCGGGGAGCTGTTTTTT
>TRBV6-1|.|.|TRBJ2-5
CASSERQETQYF
TGTGCCAGCAGTGAGAGACAAGAGACCCAGTACTTC
>TRBV6-5|.|.|TRBJ2-5
CASSYFSAQETQYF
TGTGCCAGCAGTTACTTTAGCGCTCAAGAGACCCAGTACTTC
>TRBV28|TRBD2|.|TRBJ2-4
CASRGLAAPPQYF
TGTGCCAGCAGGGGACTAGCGGCACCCCCTCAGTACTTC
>TRBV19|.|.|TRBJ2-1
CASTWSNTYNEQFF
TGTGCCAGCACCTGGAGTAACACCTACAATGAGCAGTTCTTC
>TRBV5-8|TRBD1|.|TRBJ1-5
CASSFGQGSNQPQHF
TGTGCCAGCAGCTTTGGACAGGGTAGCAATCAGCCCCAGCATTTT
>TRBV2|.|.|TRBJ2-6
CASSDPSGANVLTF
TGTGCCAGCAGTGATCCTTCTGGGGCCAACGTCCTGACTTTC
>TRBV4-1|.|.|TRBJ2-7
CASSQERGGDYEQYF
TGCGCCAGCAGCCAAGAGAGAGGCGGTGACTACGAGCAGTACTTC
>TRBV7-6|.|once|TRBJ1-2
CASSLSPGGTAYGYTF
TGTGCCAGCAGCTTAAGCCCGGGTGGAACCGCCTATGGCTACACCTTC
>TRBV28|.|.|TRBJ1-3
CASSTGFSGNTIYF
TGTGCCAGCAGTACAGGGTTCTCTGGAAACACCATATATTTT
>TRBV19|.|.|TRBJ1-5
CASRRGRNQPQHF
TGTGCCAGTAGGCGAGGTCGCAATCAGCCCCAGCATTTT
>TRBV14|.|.|TRBJ2-1
CASSPLRGSGFHNEQFF
TGTGCCAGCAGCCCACTCCGGGGTAGCGGATTTCACAATGAGCAGTTCTTC
>TRBV10-1|.|.|TRBJ2-2
CASSERQANTGELFF
TGCGCCAGCAGTGAGAGACAGGCGAACACCGGGGAGCTGTTTTTT
>TRBV5-4|TRBD1|.|TRBJ1-5
CASSLGPTGDSNQPQHF
TGTGCCAGCAGCTTGGGTCCGACAGGGGACAGCAATCAGCCCCAGCATTTT
>TRBV6-5|TRBD1|.|TRBJ2-7
CASSLSGQPYEQYF
TGTGCCAGCAGTCTATCGGGACAGCCCTACGAGCAGTACTTC
>TRBV10-3|TRBD2|.|TRBJ2-7
CAISASGGEGEQYF
TGTGCCATCAGTGCCTCCGGGGGGGAGGGGGAGCAGTACTTC
>TRBV25-1|.|.|TRBJ1-4
CASSEYRGTEKLFF
TGTGCCAGCAGTGAATACAGGGGAACTGAAAAACTGTTTTTT
>TRBV19|TRBD1|.|TRBJ1-4
CASSILGQGGKLFF
TGTGCCAGTAGTATATTGGGACAGGGGGGAAAACTGTTTTTT
>TRBV5-4|.|.|TRBJ1-1
CASSFYVGTEAFF
TGTGCCAGCAGCTTTTACGTCGGCACTGAAGCTTTCTTT
>TRBV6-5|TRBD2|few|TRBJ2-1
CASSYGPGGTNHVF
TGTGCCAGCAGTTACGGGCCGGGGGGAACCAATCACGTCTTC
>TRBV21-1|.|.|TRBJ1-5
CASSKVEREGNQPQHF
TGTGCCAGCAGCAAAGTGGAGAGGGAGGGCAATCAGCCCCAGCATTTT
>TRBV5-4|TRBD1|once|TRBJ1-3
CASSGQYDRAGNTIYF
TGTGCCAGCAGCGGTCAGTACGACAGGGCTGGAAACACCATATATTTT
>TRBV6-4|.|.|TRBJ2-3
CASSLGSTDTQYF
TGTGCCAGCAGCCTAGGAAGCACAGATACGCAGTATTTT
>TRBV28|TRBD2|.|TRBJ2-3
CARTSRPTDTQYF
TGTGCCAGGACTAGCAGGCCCACAGATACGCAGTATTTT
>TRBV4-1|.|.|TRBJ1-2
CASSQYATIANYGYTF
TGCGCCAGCAGCCAATACGCCACGATAGCTAACTATGGCTACACCTTC